This TCR beta chain was retrieved from a study of blood T cell repertoires in COVID-19 (dated by TCRdb to 2018 to 2020). At the level of the whole study: The collaborator samples originated in the United States, Italy and Spain and spanned the acute and convalescent phases of COVID-19. The prospective study material was composed of cDNA or gDNA derived from T cells, B-cell-depleted T cells, or PBMCs. Subjects who had been exposed to COVID-19, were actively infected with it, or had recovered from it provided the deeply sampled blood TCRbeta repertoires that made up the dataset. A freely available public database, intended as a resource for researchers studying the immune response to SARS-CoV-2, is where the repertoires were released. Samples came from the ongoing ImmuneRACE study (first 160 participants) plus 1,254 subjects from 6 global collaborators. The sample metadata nearly always contained a de-identified subject ID, COVID-19 status, age in years and sex. Where available, HLA class I and class II types were taken from metadata supplied by the sample provider and were not determined by assay-based typing.

In regard to this clone: Its cognate antigen has yet to be identified. The record has no base qualities; no much larger clone is one base away.

The immunoSEQ Assay, a bias-controlled multiplex PCR, was used to amplify TCRbeta CDR3 regions from genomic DNA. The original methods were these. The number of nucleated cells in each sample was estimated from the amplification of reference gene primers within the assay. Sequence reads were collapsed and filtered to measure the absolute abundance of every unique TCRbeta CDR3 rearrangement. For each sample, productive Simpson clonality was calculated as the square root of Simpson's diversity index over productive rearrangements. Held by TCRdb, this immuneACCESS table contains in-frame sequences only and omits some clones. Under half of the omission traces to an unresolved V gene where checked; the cause of the rest is unknown. V, J and clone size were drawn from that table, and D and trimming were deduced from the DNA. The sample data list more than 100,000 clones, and 84% of these were observed just once. Under 15% of the sample belongs to the ten largest clones.

Samples from volunteer blood donors who had recovered from COVID-19 were contributed by a second Seattle source. Whole blood was collected in K2EDTA tubes by collaborating institutions according to the institutions' own protocols. For TCRbeta analysis, collaborator samples were shipped as frozen whole blood, as isolated PBMCs, or as DNA extracted from either sample type. Study-level results and caveats: The amount of clinical and demographic metadata varied by source and participant and was provided uncurated.

V and J are truncated by 4 bases and 5 bases respectively, leaving an intervening sequence of 5 bases. Including the terminal cysteine and phenylalanine, the CDR3 comprises 11 residues. Only CDR3 DNA is held: 33 bases, read in frame from base 1. In the germline V gene, CDR1 corresponds to SNHLY and CDR2 to FYNNEI. Source material: peripheral blood. This TCR was sampled from a woman in her twenties or thirties who had recovered from COVID-19. The rearranged segments are TRBV2 and TRBJ2-5; the D gene is unclear. The nucleotide sequence reads TGTGCCAGCAGTGTCTTTGAGACCCAGTACTTC. This translates into CASSVFETQYF.